The next 27 T cell receptor beta chains were all read from a single sample in a study of blood T cell repertoires in COVID-19. Libraries were prepared by immunoSEQ multiplex PCR; TCRdb keeps only in-frame clonotypes and omits some of them. The sample holds approximately 360,000 clones; more than 80% are singletons and the top ten take roughly 1.2%. Material for sequencing was peripheral blood. These receptor sequences come from a man in his forties or fifties with acute or convalescent COVID-19.

J is TRBJ2-3 and V is TRBV27; unclear D gene. This CDR3 contains 14 residues. V was pared by 6 bases and J by 2 bases, with 12 bases between. Germline CDR1 and CDR2: MNHEY and SMNVEV (reference sequence). The CDR3 DNA reads TGTGCCAGCAGGGTACAGAGAAACACAGATACGCAGTATTTT. It is translated as CASRVQRNTDTQYF.

V usage is TRBV27 and J usage is TRBJ1-1; D is perhaps TRBD1 (6 bases). Trimming removed 5 bases at V and 1 base at J, with 26 bases between. Germline CDR1 and CDR2: MNHEY and SMNVEV (reference sequence). This CDR3 is built from 19 residues. CDR3 bases: TGTGCCAGCAGTAGACAGGCCAGGGGAGGGTGGGTAAAGAACACTGAAGCTTTCTTT. Amino acid sequence: CASSRQARGGWVKNTEAFF.

The chain recombines TRBV5-6 with TRBJ1-3, with 10 bases matching TRBD1. The CDR3 is made up of 15 amino acids. In germline, CDR1 is SGHDT, CDR2 YYEEEE. Trimming cost V 3 bases and J 3 bases; bases outside gene matches: 3. DNA of the CDR3: TGTGCCAGCAGCTCAGACAGGGGGCTTGGAAACACCATATATTTT. This codes for CASSSDRGLGNTIYF.

This sequence joins TRBV11-2 and TRBJ1-6, with D hard to call. The CDR3 loop spans 15 amino acids. Per the germline V gene, CDR1 is SGHAT and CDR2 is FQNNGV. V dropped 1 base and J dropped 5 bases, with 9 bases sitting between them. For the CDR3, the DNA is TGTGCCAGCAGCTTAGGGAGAGGTCATAATTCACCCCTCCACTTT. Its protein is CASSLGRGHNSPLHF. Based on the CDR3 plus reference TRBV11-2 and TRBJ1-6, the full variable domain is EAGVAQSPRYKIIEKRQSVAFWCNPISGHATLYWYQQILGQGPKLLIQFQNNGVVDDSQLPKDRFSAERLKGVDSTLKIQPAKLEDSAVYLCASSLGRGHNSPLHFGNGTRLTVT.

The chain is built from TRBV19 and TRBJ1-2; TRBD1 agrees at 7 bases. Germline V CDR1 and CDR2: LNHDA, SQIVND (reference sequence). The CDR3 covers 13 residues. V lost 5 bases and J lost 7; bases outside the gene matches: 7. CDR3 DNA sequence: TGTGCCAGTAGTGAGGTGACAGGGAGTGGCTACACCTTC. Its translation is CASSEVTGSGYTF.

This clone occurred many times. The CDR3 sequence is CASSVSGTGELFF. In nucleotides, the CDR3 is TGTGCCAGCAGTGTCAGCGGCACCGGGGAGCTGTTTTTT. The chain carries TRBV6-4 and TRBJ2-2; possibly TRBD2 for D (5 bases). Trimming took 4 bases from V and 4 from J, leaving 7 bases between them. Germline CDR1 is MRHNA and CDR2 is SNTAGT. CDR3 size: 13 residues.

This sequence joins TRBV4-3 and TRBJ1-2; D is unclear. Trimming cost V 1 base and J 2 bases, with 5 bases left between them. The CDR3 length is 13 residues. Per germline, CDR1 LGHNA and CDR2 YSLEER. The CDR3 coding sequence is TGCGCCAGCAGCCAAGGGCCCAACTATGGCTACACCTTC. Translation gives CASSQGPNYGYTF.

V usage is TRBV11-1 and J usage is TRBJ1-1; weak D call: TRBD1 (6 bases). This CDR3 is 14 amino acids long. The V end was cut by 1 base, the J end by 1 base, with 7 bases between. Germline V lookup: CDR1 SGHAT, CDR2 FQDESV (reference sequence). CDR3 sequence: CASSLEDRNTEAFF. CDR3 coding DNA: TGTGCCAGCAGCTTAGAGGACAGGAACACTGAAGCTTTCTTT.

The CDR3 region has the DNA TGTGCCAGCAGCTCCCCCCGGGACATCGCTAACTATGGCTACACCTTC. This translates into CASSSPRDIANYGYTF. This chain joins TRBV11-2 and TRBJ1-2; the D gene is possibly TRBD1 (6 bases). The CDR3 totals 16 residues. Trimming took off 4 bases at V and 0 bases at J, with 15 bases between the two ends. Germline loops: CDR1 SGHAT, CDR2 FQNNGV.

The rearrangement uses TRBV7-9 and TRBJ2-2, with 7 bases that match TRBD1. J gave up 2 bases and V 10 bases, and 7 bases lay outside the gene matches. CDR3 length: 14 amino acids. CDR1 and CDR2 from the germline V gene are SEHNR and FQNEAQ (reference sequence). The CDR3 protein is CAIKDRLNTGELFF. CDR3 nucleotide sequence: TGTGCCATCAAGGACAGGCTCAACACCGGGGAGCTGTTTTTT.

This rearrangement joins TRBV28 to TRBJ1-2, with a tentative D call TRBD1 (5 bases). The V end was cut by 2 bases, the J end by 4 bases, with 8 bases between. The CDR3 has 13 amino acids. Germline CDR1 reads MDHEN; CDR2 reads SYDVKM. The CDR3 DNA is TGTGCCAGCAGTTTACGGACAATCTATGGCTACACCTTC. The encoded protein is CASSLRTIYGYTF.

This chain uses TRBV2 with TRBJ1-5, with D uncertain. This CDR3 has 14 amino acids. V dropped 4 bases and J dropped 4 bases, with 11 bases sitting between them. Germline CDR1 SNHLY, CDR2 FYNNEI. The chain's CDR3 is CASSARITNQPQHF. CDR3 DNA: TGTGCCAGCAGTGCGAGGATAACTAATCAGCCCCAGCATTTT.

The chain employs TRBV28 and TRBJ1-5, with D unclear. The CDR3 sequence is 15 residues long. Per the germline V gene, CDR1 is MDHEN and CDR2 is SYDVKM. Trimming took 6 bases from V and 4 from J, leaving 16 bases between them. Here the CDR3 reads CASSQPRRGNQPQHF. The CDR3 bases are TGTGCCAGCAGCCAACCCAGGCGGGGAAATCAGCCCCAGCATTTT.

Of note for this clone: Other DNA sequences of this sample code for an identical CDR3. The V call is TRBV6-5, the J call TRBJ1-6; 7 bases fit TRBD1. This CDR3 has 13 residues. Trimming at V came to 6 bases and at J to 7 bases, leaving 3 bases not matched to a gene. Germline-derived CDR1 and CDR2 are MNHEY and SVGAGI. CDR3 nucleotides: TGTGCCAGCAGCCGACAGGGAAATTCACCCCTCCACTTT. It encodes CASSRQGNSPLHF.

The genes are TRBV11-2 and TRBJ1-1; D remains ambiguous. V lost 2 bases and J 3 bases, leaving 13 bases between the germline ends. This CDR3 is built from 15 residues. Germline V gives CDR1 SGHAT, CDR2 FQNNGV. The CDR3 DNA reads TGTGCCAGCAGCTTACGGGTTTCCGCGGACACTGAAGCTTTCTTT. Residues: CASSLRVSADTEAFF.

The CDR3 sequence is CASTHPIRLAGHTDTQYF. The CDR3 DNA reads as TGTGCCAGCACCCATCCTATTAGACTAGCGGGTCACACAGATACGCAGTATTTT. The chain recombines TRBV11-2 with TRBJ2-3, with TRBD2 matching over 10 bases. The J segment lost 2 bases and the V segment lost 7 bases, leaving 15 bases of the junction unmatched. The CDR3 runs to 18 residues. Germline V gene lookup returns CDR1 SGHAT and CDR2 FQNNGV.

This clone appeared once. The chain couples TRBV2 to TRBJ2-3; possible D gene TRBD1, 6 bases. V shed 6 bases and J shed 1 base, with 14 bases lying between them. In germline, CDR1 is SNHLY, CDR2 FYNNEI. This CDR3 contains 15 residues. The CDR3: CASSAEQGGTDTQYF. CDR3 bases: TGTGCCAGCAGCGCGGAACAGGGTGGCACAGATACGCAGTATTTT.

The chain couples TRBV10-3 to TRBJ2-7, with 8 bases aligning to TRBD1. Germline V gives CDR1 ENHRY, CDR2 SYGVKD. This CDR3 has 14 residues. Germline trimming cut 5 bases from V and 6 bases from J; bases unmatched to any gene: 9. The CDR3 nucleotides are TGTGCCATCAGTATGACCGGGACAGGACCCGAGCAGTACTTC. As protein: CAISMTGTGPEQYF.

The genes are TRBV9 and TRBJ2-3; 7 bases fit TRBD1. Losses at the gene ends were 4 bases for V and 3 bases for J; bases not matched to a gene: 11. CDR1 and CDR2 (germline): SGDLS, YYNGEE. CDR3 size: 16 residues. CDR3 loop: CASSLLLTGTTDTQYF. The CDR3 DNA is TGTGCCAGCAGCCTCCTTCTGACAGGGACGACAGATACGCAGTATTTT.

The chain links TRBV3-1 (or the pseudogene TRBV3-2) to TRBJ1-2; D ambiguous. This CDR3 spans 16 amino acids. The germline gives CDR1 LGHDT, CDR2 YNNKEL (reference sequence). Trimming took 1 base from V and 0 from J, leaving 12 bases between them. The CDR3 is CASSQAHRVSNYGYTF. The CDR3 DNA is TGTGCCAGCAGCCAAGCGCACAGAGTATCTAACTATGGCTACACCTTC.

This sequence joins TRBV28 and TRBJ1-1; possibly TRBD1 for D (6 bases). V dropped 4 bases and J dropped 7 bases, with 19 bases sitting between them. CDR3 size: 15 residues. Germline V gives CDR1 MDHEN, CDR2 SYDVKM. The CDR3 region is CASSSRTDGTLEAFF. CDR3 sequence (DNA): TGTGCCAGCAGTTCAAGGACAGATGGGACCCTTGAAGCTTTCTTT.

The gene calls are TRBV27 and TRBJ1-5, with D possibly being TRBD1 (6 bases). Trimming removed 3 bases at V and 2 bases at J, with 20 bases between. This CDR3 region has 18 residues. Germline-derived CDR1 and CDR2 are MNHEY and SMNVEV (reference sequence). CDR3 coding DNA: TGTGCCAGCAGTTTCACTATGGGGGGGGCGTTTGGCAATCAGCCCCAGCATTTT. Amino acid sequence: CASSFTMGGAFGNQPQHF.

CDR3 in amino acids: CASSLSHFSGNTIYF. The CDR3 bases are TGTGCCAGCAGTTTATCGCACTTCTCTGGAAACACCATATATTTT. J is TRBJ1-3 and V is TRBV27; D is unresolved. Trimming removed 0 bases at V and 0 bases at J, with 6 bases between. Germline loops: CDR1 MNHEY, CDR2 SMNVEV (reference sequence). The CDR3 contains 15 residues.

This rearrangement joins TRBV10-3 to TRBJ2-5, with 7 bases lining up with TRBD2. CDR1 and CDR2 (germline): ENHRY, SYGVKD. V shed 0 bases and J 3 bases; nucleotides not matched to a gene: 1. The CDR3 has 14 amino acids. CDR3 loop: CAISESAGEETQYF. The CDR3 DNA sequence: TGTGCCATCAGTGAGTCCGCGGGAGAAGAGACCCAGTACTTC.

V and J are TRBV4-1 and TRBJ2-1, with a possible D match to TRBD2 (7 bases). V lost 4 bases, J lost 7 bases, and 23 bases lay in between. In germline, CDR1 is MGHRA, CDR2 YSYEKL. The CDR3 sequence is 17 residues long. The CDR3 region is CASSPATRGGARNEQFF. As DNA, the CDR3 is TGCGCCAGCAGCCCTGCCACAAGGGGGGGTGCGCGGAATGAGCAGTTCTTC.

This clone was seen more than once but under ten times. Written as DNA, the CDR3 is TGTGCCAGCAGCTTAGTGTCCACGGGAAATGAAAAACTGTTTTTT. Its translation is CASSLVSTGNEKLFF. The chain has TRBV7-2 and TRBJ1-4, with D hard to call. CDR3 length: 15 residues. Trimming removed 1 base from V and 5 bases from J, with 11 bases in between. Germline V gene lookup returns CDR1 SGHTA and CDR2 FQGNSA.

V is TRBV4-1 and J is TRBJ2-5, with 12 bases matching TRBD2. After removal of 1 base from V and 1 base from J, the junction contained 1 base not matched to a gene. This CDR3 spans 16 amino acids. Germline V lookup: CDR1 MGHRA, CDR2 YSYEKL. The CDR3 is CASSQGLAGAQETQYF. As DNA, the CDR3 is TGCGCCAGCAGCCAAGGACTAGCGGGGGCCCAAGAGACCCAGTACTTC.